The text below deals with one TCR beta chain. V lost 4 bases and J 3 bases, leaving 20 bases between the germline ends. The CDR3 totals 17 residues. Germline V gene data show CDR1 as LGHNA and CDR2 as YNFKEQ. Investigators performed immunoSEQ version v3.0 at survey level. The data were produced by immunoSEQ multiplex PCR, yet TCRdb's version contains in-frame clones alone and is incomplete. The table records some 48,000 clones, about 86% of them present only once. This specimen comes from a study of long-term antiretroviral therapy in people with HIV. The sequencing here drew on unsorted PBMCs, taken 0.8 years after starting antiretroviral therapy. The sequence was collected from a woman between 18 and 29 years old with HIV. The chain recombines TRBV4-2 with TRBJ2-3; weak D call: TRBD2 (6 bases). In DNA, the CDR3 is TGTGCCAGCAGCCCCCAAGGAGGAGTAGGGAGGACAGATACGCAGTATTTT. This encodes CASSPQGGVGRTDTQYF.